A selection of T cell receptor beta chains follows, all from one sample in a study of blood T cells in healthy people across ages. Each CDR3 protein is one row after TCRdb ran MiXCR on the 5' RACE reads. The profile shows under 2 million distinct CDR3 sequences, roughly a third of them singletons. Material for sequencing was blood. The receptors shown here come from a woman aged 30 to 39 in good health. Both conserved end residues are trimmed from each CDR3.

cdr3_aa: ASSLGWGLAGQETQY; v_call: TRBV11-2; cdr3_length: 15; j_call: TRBJ2-5
cdr3_aa: ATARDRGLGTQY; v_call: TRBV6-1; cdr3_length: 12; j_call: TRBJ2-5
cdr3_aa: ASSPDRGYNEQF; v_call: TRBV11-1; cdr3_length: 12; j_call: TRBJ2-1
cdr3_aa: ASSSTSGVKNTGELF; v_call: TRBV6-5; cdr3_length: 15; j_call: TRBJ2-2
cdr3_aa: ASSRRKTSTDTQY; v_call: TRBV27; cdr3_length: 13; j_call: TRBJ2-3
cdr3_aa: ASSLSSGRAGETQY; v_call: TRBV7-8; cdr3_length: 14; j_call: TRBJ2-5
cdr3_aa: SARDGGGFTGELF; v_call: TRBV20-1; cdr3_length: 13; j_call: TRBJ2-2
cdr3_aa: ASSLSGTSGSSTDTQY; v_call: TRBV19; cdr3_length: 16; j_call: TRBJ2-3
cdr3_aa: ASSLALSGSPLNNEQF; v_call: TRBV7-8; cdr3_length: 16; j_call: TRBJ2-1
cdr3_aa: ASSLRTSGGKYNEQF; v_call: TRBV5-1; cdr3_length: 15; j_call: TRBJ2-1
cdr3_aa: ASNFKAGGADTQY; v_call: TRBV6-1; cdr3_length: 13; j_call: TRBJ2-3
cdr3_aa: ASSARDRGLQETQY; v_call: TRBV6-1; cdr3_length: 14; j_call: TRBJ2-5
cdr3_aa: ASSGYT; v_call: TRBV27; cdr3_length: 6; j_call: TRBJ1-2
cdr3_aa: ATSSTARDSYYNEQF; v_call: TRBV5-6; cdr3_length: 15; j_call: TRBJ2-1
cdr3_aa: ASSSGPGVLEQY; v_call: TRBV7-2; cdr3_length: 12; j_call: TRBJ2-7
cdr3_aa: ASSARTSAYTDTQY; v_call: TRBV10-2; cdr3_length: 14; j_call: TRBJ2-3
cdr3_aa: ASGLTDSPFEGGY; v_call: TRBV2; cdr3_length: 13; j_call: TRBJ2-5
cdr3_aa: ASSAGQGFGEKLF; v_call: TRBV6-4; cdr3_length: 13; j_call: TRBJ1-4
cdr3_aa: SALRDRGRSQPQH; v_call: TRBV20-1; cdr3_length: 13; j_call: TRBJ1-5
cdr3_aa: ASSLPAGGGNEQF; v_call: TRBV28; cdr3_length: 13; j_call: TRBJ2-1
cdr3_aa: ASSLTRNRVDTEAF; v_call: TRBV5-1; cdr3_length: 14; j_call: TRBJ1-1
cdr3_aa: ASSVRSSYNEQF; v_call: TRBV9; cdr3_length: 12; j_call: TRBJ2-1
cdr3_aa: ASSLQGSANTEAF; v_call: TRBV3-1; cdr3_length: 13; j_call: TRBJ1-1
cdr3_aa: ASSDTGGSPYEQY; v_call: TRBV6-1; cdr3_length: 13; j_call: TRBJ2-7
cdr3_aa: ASSPGQISTNEKLF; v_call: TRBV7-9; cdr3_length: 14; j_call: TRBJ1-4
cdr3_aa: ASSEPSSYEQY; v_call: TRBV25-1; cdr3_length: 11; j_call: TRBJ2-7
cdr3_aa: ASSYSQPASTDTQY; v_call: TRBV6-5; cdr3_length: 14; j_call: TRBJ2-3
cdr3_aa: SAREWPSRSYTEAF; v_call: TRBV20-1; cdr3_length: 14; j_call: TRBJ1-1
cdr3_aa: ASTRLAGDPYNEQF; v_call: TRBV6-6; cdr3_length: 14; j_call: TRBJ2-1
cdr3_aa: ASQAASSYEQY; v_call: TRBV7-9; cdr3_length: 11; j_call: TRBJ2-7
cdr3_aa: ASSVQGDSTDTQY; v_call: TRBV11-1; cdr3_length: 13; j_call: TRBJ2-3
cdr3_aa: ASSTGPTAVQTQY; v_call: TRBV6-5; cdr3_length: 13; j_call: NA
cdr3_aa: ASTGWTSVETQY; v_call: TRBV2; cdr3_length: 12; j_call: TRBJ2-5
cdr3_aa: ASSSLPGLARTDTQY; v_call: TRBV3-1; cdr3_length: 15; j_call: TRBJ2-3
cdr3_aa: ASCLASSGEQY; v_call: TRBV5-1; cdr3_length: 11; j_call: TRBJ2-7
cdr3_aa: ASSYRGWGGNTEAF; v_call: TRBV6-2/TRBV6-3; cdr3_length: 14; j_call: TRBJ1-1
cdr3_aa: SARDSSARAYGYT; v_call: TRBV20-1; cdr3_length: 13; j_call: TRBJ1-2
cdr3_aa: ASSLTRPSTDTQY; v_call: TRBV5-1; cdr3_length: 13; j_call: TRBJ2-3
cdr3_aa: ASSSPEEGRAKNIQY; v_call: TRBV11-2; cdr3_length: 15; j_call: TRBJ2-4
cdr3_aa: ATSRDSGGWNEQY; v_call: TRBV15; cdr3_length: 13; j_call: TRBJ2-7
cdr3_aa: ASSHGQAGKNIQY; v_call: TRBV3-1; cdr3_length: 13; j_call: TRBJ2-4
cdr3_aa: AISDGLAGVGETQY; v_call: TRBV10-3; cdr3_length: 14; j_call: TRBJ2-5
cdr3_aa: ASSEKTGVEAF; v_call: TRBV6-6; cdr3_length: 11; j_call: TRBJ1-1
cdr3_aa: ASSYLQANTEAF; v_call: TRBV6-6; cdr3_length: 12; j_call: TRBJ1-1
cdr3_aa: ASSQEGGDTEAF; v_call: TRBV3-1; cdr3_length: 12; j_call: TRBJ1-1
cdr3_aa: ASSLGMTEAF; v_call: TRBV28; cdr3_length: 10; j_call: TRBJ1-1
cdr3_aa: ASSEDGNPSSPLH; v_call: TRBV10-1; cdr3_length: 13; j_call: TRBJ1-6
cdr3_aa: ASSPEAGQGFFRETQY; v_call: TRBV7-6; cdr3_length: 16; j_call: TRBJ2-5
cdr3_aa: SQMRQEGSYNEQF; v_call: TRBV20-1; cdr3_length: 13; j_call: TRBJ2-1
cdr3_aa: ASSSTPGATDTRY; v_call: TRBV5-1; cdr3_length: 13; j_call: TRBJ2-3
cdr3_aa: ATSREDRAYEQY; v_call: TRBV15; cdr3_length: 12; j_call: TRBJ2-7